Presented here are 27 T cell receptor beta chains from one specimen sequenced in a study of human T cells and chemical hapten exposure. Each CDR3 protein is one row after TCRdb ran MiXCR on the 5' RACE reads. The sample lists 120,000 to 150,000 distinct CDR3 sequences, around 4% seen once, with approximately 1.3% in the top ten. The template was total RNA from unfractionated whole blood. These TCRs come from a female donor in good health.

This clonotype was seen repeatedly, ten times or more. The V gene is TRBV18, the J gene TRBJ1-1; a possible D gene is TRBD1 (6 bases). The CDR3 length is 14 residues. Germline V gene sequence: CDR1 KGHSH, CDR2 LQKENI. Trimming cost V 3 bases and J 6 bases, with 14 bases left between them. The CDR3 is CASSPFTGLAEAFF. The CDR3 bases are TGTGCCAGCTCACCCTTCACAGGGCTCGCTGAAGCTTTCTTT.

In this sample, this clonotype turned up many times. V and J are TRBV12-3 or TRBV12-4 and TRBJ1-6; a possible D gene is TRBD1 (6 bases). This CDR3 region has 15 residues. V lost 5 bases and J lost 3, with 11 bases in between. The CDR3 loop is CASSTGTNYNSPLHF. CDR3 bases: TGTGCCAGCAGTACCGGGACAAACTATAATTCACCCCTCCACTTT.

This clonotype was picked up many times. The chain recombines TRBV12-3 or TRBV12-4 with TRBJ1-5, with D tentatively TRBD1 (5 bases). CDR3 length equals 11 residues. Trimming removed 6 bases from V and 9 bases from J, with 9 bases in between. This CDR3 is CASRSTGPQHF. The CDR3 bases are TGTGCCAGCAGATCTACAGGGCCCCAGCATTTT.

This clonotype was recorded many times. The junction departs from germline at one end; a sequencing error may be responsible. The rearrangement links TRBV9 to TRBJ2-3; 9 nucleotides agree with TRBD1. The CDR3 is made up of 15 amino acids. Germline CDR1 and CDR2: SGDLS and YYNGEE. The chain's CDR3 is CASSVGTGSRDTQYF. The CDR3 DNA reads as TGTGCCAGCAGCGTGGGGACAGGGAGCAGAGATACGCAGTATTTT.

This clonotype was observed at least ten times. This chain connects TRBV7-2 to TRBJ1-1, with TRBD1 matching over 9 bases. This CDR3 has 15 residues. V trimming: 4 bases; J trimming: 0 bases; junction bases outside the gene matches: 3. CDR1 and CDR2 (germline): SGHTA, FQGNSA. CDR3 nucleotides: TGTGCCAGCAGCTCACAGGGGGCGGTGAACACTGAAGCTTTCTTT. Translating gives CASSSQGAVNTEAFF.

This clonotype appeared many times. The chain recombines TRBV20-1 with TRBJ2-1; D may be TRBD2 (7 bases). Germline assignment: CDR1 DFQATT and CDR2 SNEGSKA (reference sequence). The ends were cut back, 0 bases at V and 16 bases at J, with 16 bases in the middle. CDR3 length: 12 amino acids. The CDR3 DNA is TGCAGTGCTAGAGATCGGGGGGCGATTCATTTCTTC. It translates to CSARDRGAIHFF.

Ten or more counts support this clonotype. The chain recombines TRBV2 with TRBJ2-7; TRBD1 aligns across 7 bases. The CDR3 has 12 residues. The V gene's germline CDR1 is SNHLY and CDR2 FYNNEI. V shed 6 bases and J 5 bases; nucleotides not matched to a gene: 4. The CDR3: CASSDRAHEQYF. In DNA form, the CDR3 reads TGTGCCAGCAGCGACAGGGCTCACGAGCAGTACTTC.

This clonotype was seen repeatedly, ten times or more. This chain uses TRBV21-1 with TRBJ2-3; TRBD1 is taken as the D call from the table, unchecked against the DNA. TRBV21-1 is marked as a pseudogene. The CDR3 loop spans 16 amino acids. For the CDR3, the DNA is TGTGCCAGCAGTTTACCGTACAGGGGCTTAGCAGATACGCAGTATTTT. Translation: CASSLPYRGLADTQYF.

This clonotype was seen ten or more times. This sequence joins TRBV6-1 and TRBJ1-5; 7 nucleotides match TRBD1. From germline, CDR1 is MNHNS and CDR2 SASEGT. The CDR3 has 15 residues. The V and J ends lost 6 bases and 0 bases, in that order; junction bases with no gene match: 5. The CDR3 bases are TGTGCCAGCAGCGCGGACAGGTATAGCAATCAGCCCCAGCATTTT. Amino acid sequence: CASSADRYSNQPQHF.

A few counts support this clonotype. This rearrangement joins TRBV12-3 or TRBV12-4 to TRBJ1-2; a weak D match, TRBD1 (5 bases). The V end was cut by 5 bases, the J end by 2 bases, with 15 bases between. The CDR3 extends over 15 amino acids. The CDR3 spells CASSPSGTENYGYTF. The DNA of the CDR3 is TGTGCCAGCAGTCCCTCAGGGACCGAGAACTATGGCTACACCTTC.

This clonotype was seen many times. J is TRBJ2-5 and V is TRBV19, with D uncertain. The CDR3 runs 13 residues. V lost 0 bases to trimming and J lost 7 bases, with 9 bases between them. Germline CDR1 LNHDA, CDR2 SQIVND (reference sequence). The CDR3: CASSIESKATQYF. The CDR3 DNA follows: TGTGCCAGTAGTATAGAGTCAAAGGCGACCCAGTACTTC.

The chain couples TRBV5-1 to TRBJ1-2, with D possibly being TRBD1 (6 bases). Germline CDR1 SGHRS, CDR2 YFSETQ. V lost 1 base, J lost 8 bases, and 18 bases lay in between. The CDR3 is 15 amino acids. CDR3 residues: CASSLFQGNLRGYTF. DNA of the CDR3: TGCGCCAGCAGCTTGTTCCAGGGGAACTTGAGAGGCTACACCTTC. The full variable domain, rest sourced from reference TRBV5-1 and TRBJ1-2, is KAGVTQTPRYLIKTRGQQVTLSCSPISGHRSVSWYQQTPGQGLQFLFEYFSETQRNKGNFPGRFSGRQFSNSRSEMNVSTLELGDSALYLCASSLFQGNLRGYTFGSGTRLTVV.

The genes are TRBV5-1 and TRBJ2-5; TRBD2 might be the D (6 bases). Trimming cost V 0 bases and J 2 bases, with 11 bases left between them. The V gene's germline CDR1 is SGHRS and CDR2 YFSETQ. This CDR3 has 15 amino acids. The CDR3 sequence is CASSLAASVQETQYF. Here the CDR3 DNA reads TGCGCCAGCAGCTTGGCGGCTAGCGTTCAAGAGACCCAGTACTTC.

Comment on this clonotype: A read error may explain this, as a much larger clone is one base away. This chain joins TRBV6-1 and TRBJ1-5; D uncertain. The CDR3 consists of 15 residues. From germline, CDR1 is MNHNS and CDR2 SASEGT. The DNA for the CDR3 is TGTGCCACCAGTGTAATACAGACAAGCAATCAGCCCCAGCATTTT. Its protein product is CATSVIQTSNQPQHF.

In its sample, this clonotype was seen many times. The rearrangement links TRBV7-9 to TRBJ2-1, with a weak D call TRBD1 (6 bases). The CDR3 runs to 13 residues. Germline V gene lookup returns CDR1 SEHNR and CDR2 FQNEAQ (reference sequence). Trimming stripped 8 bases from V and 1 base from J, with 9 bases between. The CDR3, as DNA: TGTGCCAGCCCTAGGGGGTCCTACAATGAGCAGTTCTTC. Translating gives CASPRGSYNEQFF.

This clonotype was counted ten times or more. The chain is built from TRBV12-3 or TRBV12-4 and TRBJ2-7; D gene uncertain. Trimming took off 3 bases at V and 7 bases at J, with 16 bases between the two ends. CDR3 length equals 14 residues. In DNA form, the CDR3 reads TGTGCCAGCAGTTTGGCTAGTCCTCCAGATGAGCAGTACTTC. Amino acid sequence: CASSLASPPDEQYF.

This chain joins TRBV29-1 and TRBJ1-2; perhaps TRBD1 as D (5 bases). This CDR3 is built from 14 residues. Germline CDR1 reads SQVTM; CDR2 reads ANQGSEA. The germline V and J ends were trimmed by 2 bases and 0 bases, with 10 bases remaining between them. In DNA, the CDR3 is TGCAGCGTTGAAACGGGACCAGCTAACTATGGCTACACCTTC. Translating gives CSVETGPANYGYTF. Complete variable domain (other parts from reference TRBV29-1 and TRBJ1-2): SAVISQKPSRDICQRGTSLTIQCQVDSQVTMMFWYRQQPGQSLTLIATANQGSEATYESGFVIDKFPISRPNLTFSTLTVSNMSPEDSSIYLCSVETGPANYGYTFGSGTRLTVV.

This clonotype was found many times. The chain links TRBV20-1 to TRBJ2-1; TRBD1 or TRBD2 may be the D gene (5 bases each). From germline, CDR1 is DFQATT and CDR2 SNEGSKA (reference sequence). The CDR3 spans 15 residues. V lost 3 bases and J 6 bases, leaving 18 bases between the germline ends. This chain's CDR3 is CSARGVLGWGNEQFF. The CDR3 DNA reads TGCAGTGCTAGGGGGGTCCTAGGGTGGGGCAATGAGCAGTTCTTC.

This clonotype was counted many times. This chain connects TRBV4-2 to TRBJ2-5; TRBD2 agrees at 10 bases. The CDR3 contains 17 residues. The ends lost 4 bases at V and 2 bases at J; junction bases unmatched: 10. CDR1 is LGHNA and CDR2 is YNFKEQ in the germline V gene. CDR3 sequence: CASSLTPGAGGQETQYF. In DNA, the CDR3 is TGTGCCAGCAGCCTCACCCCAGGAGCGGGGGGGCAAGAGACCCAGTACTTC.

At least ten counts were recorded for this clonotype. The chain uses TRBV6-4 and TRBJ2-1, with 9 bases fitting TRBD1. V was clipped by 1 base and J by 6 bases; unmatched bases: 10. This CDR3 is 17 amino acids long. Germline CDR1 and CDR2: MRHNA and SNTAGT. CDR3 DNA: TGTGCCAGCAGTGACTTTGGGACAGGGAGGTCCCCCAATGAGCAGTTCTTC. Translated, it gives CASSDFGTGRSPNEQFF.

The genes are TRBV4-2 and TRBJ2-5; no clear D. Germline V gene lookup returns CDR1 LGHNA and CDR2 YNFKEQ. Deletions cut 4 bases from V and 5 bases from J, with 11 bases between. The CDR3 sequence is 13 residues long. DNA for the CDR3: TGTGCCAGCAGCCTAGGACGAGTGGAGACCCAGTACTTC. Protein product: CASSLGRVETQYF.

The table lists this clonotype with a few counts. The chain couples TRBV12-3 or TRBV12-4 to TRBJ1-4; a weak D match, TRBD1 (5 bases). The ends were cut back, 3 bases at V and 3 bases at J, with 17 bases in the middle. The CDR3 spans 17 residues. As DNA, the CDR3 is TGTGCCAGCAGTTTTAACCGCATCGGGGCGGCTAATGAAAAACTGTTTTTT. It encodes CASSFNRIGAANEKLFF.

This clonotype was detected many times. The rearrangement uses TRBV3-1 and TRBJ1-1; no firm D call. V dropped 1 base and J dropped 4 bases, with 13 bases sitting between them. CDR1 is LGHDT, CDR2 YNNKEL, per germline (reference sequence). The CDR3 runs to 15 residues. CDR3 protein: CASSQVGGRSTEAFF. CDR3 in DNA: TGTGCCAGCAGCCAAGTCGGCGGGCGGAGCACTGAAGCTTTCTTT.

This clonotype was seen ten or more times. The chain has TRBV15 and TRBJ2-3; 9 bases map to TRBD1. The CDR3 contains 17 residues. Trimming at V came to 2 bases and at J to 3 bases, leaving 9 bases not matched to a gene. Germline V gene sequence: CDR1 LNHNV, CDR2 YYDKDF (reference sequence). The CDR3 here is CATSRLVRQGGTDTQYF. CDR3 nucleotide sequence: TGTGCCACCAGCAGACTAGTAAGACAGGGGGGAACAGATACGCAGTATTTT.

In this sample, this clonotype turned up many times. The chain uses TRBV4-2 and TRBJ2-1, with 7 nucleotides matching TRBD2. With 0 bases clipped from V and 0 bases from J, the junction kept 2 bases outside the gene matches. The germline CDR1 and CDR2 sequences are LGHNA and YNFKEQ. The CDR3 is 16 residues long. For the CDR3, the DNA is TGTGCCAGCAGCCAAGAGGGGGGGAGCTCCTACAATGAGCAGTTCTTC. Translated: CASSQEGGSSYNEQFF.

This clonotype showed up many times. The chain joins TRBV29-1 to TRBJ2-5; D gene uncertain. V was pared by 3 bases and J by 1 base, with 9 bases between. This CDR3 is built from 13 residues. From germline, CDR1 is SQVTM and CDR2 ANQGSEA. The CDR3 DNA reads TGCAGCGTTGAGGTGAAGAGCCAAGAGACCCAGTACTTC. Amino acids: CSVEVKSQETQYF.

This clonotype was picked up many times. The gene calls are TRBV5-1 and TRBJ1-2; maybe TRBD1 (5 bases). Trimming left V 7 bases short and J 5 bases short, with 18 bases between. Germline-derived CDR1 and CDR2 are SGHRS and YFSETQ. The CDR3 runs 14 residues. The CDR3 protein is CASGRQGSRYGYTF. CDR3 DNA sequence: TGCGCCAGCGGTAGGCAGGGATCGCGGTATGGCTACACCTTC.